This T cell receptor beta chain was documented in a study of T cell repertoires in cytomegalovirus infection. Overall study context: The public TCR beta signatures pointed to both CMV infection and matching HLA type. Whole-study findings and limits: HLA-C-restricted CMV-specific TCR beta clonotypes were dominant in the ex vivo response.

TCRdb itself ran the reads through MiXCR, one entry per CDR3 protein. The table has some 220,000 distinct CDR3 sequences, roughly 6.5% seen once. V dropped 5 bases and J dropped 2 bases, with 14 bases sitting between them. CDR1 is DFQATT, CDR2 SNEGSKA, per germline (reference sequence). This CDR3 comprises 14 residues. A note on this clonotype: What it recognizes is unknown.

The sequenced sample was PBMCs. This sequence joins TRBV20-1 and TRBJ2-3, with a weak D call TRBD2 (6 bases). This clonotype originated in a human donor in good health (CMV status not recorded). Some clones in this sample may be carry-over from other donors' samples. The DNA for the CDR3 is TGCAGTGCTTTGAAGGTAGCGGTCACAGATACGCAGTATTTT. This gives the protein CSALKVAVTDTQYF.